The clone carrying this T cell receptor (beta chain) has a handful of counts. Its target is not known. TCRdb fed the RT-PCR reads into MiXCR, producing one record per CDR3 protein. The sample lists about 650,000 distinct CDR3 sequences; around 13% were seen once. These data belong to a study of response to subunit inactivated influenza vaccine. Study findings and constraints: A suggestion made by the authors is that each seasonal influenza vaccination recruits few new T cells.

Germline V CDR1 and CDR2: LGHNA, YSLEER. The CDR3 has 16 residues. The trim removed 0 bases at V and 9 bases at J, leaving 9 bases unmatched. The chain couples TRBV4-3 to TRBJ2-7; TRBD2 matches at 12 bases. The sample was PBMCs from blood, taken roughly 15 days before vaccination. The source of this sequence is a man aged 50-60 years who received an inactivated influenza vaccine. The DNA of the CDR3 is TGCGCCAGCAGCCAAGAGTCGACTAGCGGGAGTAATAGGCAGTACTTC. Its translation is CASSQESTSGSNRQYF.